These T cell receptor beta chains were read from a single sample in a study of T-cell reconstitution after alpha-beta-depleted transplantation in children. MiXCR was run by TCRdb on the PCR reads, yielding one entry per CDR3 protein. Counted here are fewer than 400,000 distinct CDR3 sequences, 20% occurring once; the ten biggest clones make up 3% to 4.5%. Sequenced here: PBMCs from the stem cell graft donor, sampled from the stem cell graft. These TCRs come from a human donor who donated a stem cell graft to a child with acute myeloid leukemia. CDR3s include the opening cysteine and the closing phenylalanine or tryptophan. The D gene is left open where the match is weak. The size of a clone is reported for some rows only, either as once, few or many, or as a class for expanded clones.

j_call d_call clone_size v_call cdr3_aa cdr3_nt
TRBJ1-4 . few TRBV4-3 CASSQDRGENEKLFF TGCGCCAGCAGCCAAGACAGGGGCGAGAATGAAAAACTGTTTTTT
TRBJ2-1 . . TRBV4-1 CASSQSGSLRFF TGCGCCAGCAGCCAGAGCGGCTCTTTGCGGTTCTTC
TRBJ1-5 . . TRBV6-5 CASSQLARDDQPQHF TGTGCCAGCAGTCAGCTCGCCAGGGATGATCAGCCCCAGCATTTT
TRBJ2-1 . . TRBV11-2 CASSLDTYSPEQFF TGTGCCAGCAGCTTAGATACTTATAGTCCCGAGCAGTTCTTC
TRBJ2-7 TRBD2 once TRBV25-1 CASSGQAGGHEQYF TGTGCCAGCAGTGGGCAGGCGGGAGGTCACGAGCAGTACTTC
TRBJ1-1 . . TRBV10-2 CASTRYFTEAFF TGCGCCAGCACGAGGTATTTCACTGAAGCTTTCTTT
TRBJ2-7 TRBD2 . TRBV7-2 CASSIGLAGTYEQYF TGTGCCAGCAGCATCGGACTAGCGGGAACCTACGAGCAGTACTTC
TRBJ2-7 TRBD2 . TRBV20-1 CSAPGLAFDEQYF TGCAGTGCCCCGGGACTAGCGTTCGACGAGCAGTACTTC
TRBJ2-7 . few TRBV27 CASSVPGRRNEQYF TGTGCCAGCAGTGTCCCGGGACGAAGGAACGAGCAGTACTTC
TRBJ2-5 . . TRBV4-3 CASSQDKGKEEETQYF TGCGCCAGCAGCCAAGATAAAGGCAAGGAGGAAGAGACCCAGTACTTC
TRBJ2-1 . many TRBV29-1 CSVEVVGEGGEQFF TGCAGCGTTGAAGTTGTGGGGGAGGGGGGTGAGCAGTTCTTC
TRBJ2-1 . few TRBV6-1 CASRAPWNEQFF TGTGCCAGCAGGGCCCCTTGGAATGAGCAGTTCTTC
TRBJ1-2 TRBD1 . TRBV6-5 CASRRQGAGGYTF TGTGCCAGCAGAAGACAGGGGGCAGGGGGCTACACCTTC
TRBJ2-5 . once TRBV27 CASSLIGISETQYF TGTGCCAGCAGTTTAATCGGGATATCGGAGACCCAGTACTTC
TRBJ2-7 TRBD1 few TRBV20-1 CSARDRDRLYEQYF TGCAGTGCTAGAGATAGGGACAGACTCTACGAGCAGTACTTC
TRBJ2-1 TRBD2 few TRBV6-1 CASTRGLAAVDEQFF TGTGCCAGCACCAGGGGACTAGCGGCAGTGGATGAGCAGTTCTTC
TRBJ2-1 TRBD2 . TRBV6-5 CASSYSGRAVEQFF TGTGCCAGCAGTTATAGCGGGAGGGCCGTTGAGCAGTTCTTC
TRBJ2-7 TRBD2 . TRBV27 CASSLAGGPGYEQYF TGTGCCAGCAGTTTAGCGGGAGGGCCGGGATACGAGCAGTACTTC
TRBJ2-3 . few TRBV15 CATSRIQGDTQYF TGTGCCACCAGCAGAATTCAAGGAGATACGCAGTATTTT
TRBJ2-7 . many TRBV12-3/TRBV12-4 CASSLAGPDQYF TGTGCCAGCAGTTTAGCGGGACCTGACCAGTACTTC
TRBJ2-1 . once TRBV18 CASSPRISLGSDGNEQFF TGTGCCAGCTCACCACGGATTAGTTTGGGCTCAGACGGCAATGAGCAGTTCTTC
TRBJ2-7 TRBD2 many TRBV12-3/TRBV12-4 CASSFTTSGSSYEQYF TGTGCCAGCAGTTTTACTACTAGCGGGAGCTCCTACGAGCAGTACTTC
TRBJ2-1 . . TRBV11-2 CASSLVTGYNEQFF TGTGCCAGCAGCTTAGTCACAGGGTACAATGAGCAGTTCTTC
TRBJ2-1 TRBD2 . TRBV18 CASSPPATGTSGRREQFF TGTGCCAGCTCACCACCGGCTACCGGGACTAGCGGGAGACGTGAGCAGTTCTTC
TRBJ2-3 . . TRBV7-8 CASSLPRLAQTDTQYF TGTGCCAGCAGCTTACCCCGCTTAGCACAGACAGATACGCAGTATTTT
TRBJ1-1 . . TRBV5-1 CASSSRDVGLNTEAFF TGCGCCAGCAGCTCTCGGGACGTGGGGTTGAACACTGAAGCTTTCTTT
TRBJ1-1 . . TRBV5-1 CASSSLTDTEAFF TGCGCCAGCAGCTCTCTGACAGACACTGAAGCTTTCTTT
TRBJ2-3 . . TRBV7-9 CASSLKKGTTDTQYF TGTGCCAGCAGCTTAAAAAAGGGTACCACAGATACGCAGTATTTT
TRBJ2-5 TRBD2 . TRBV6-5 CASSYSGTSGRTETQYF TGTGCCAGCAGTTACTCTGGGACTAGCGGGAGGACGGAGACCCAGTACTTC
TRBJ2-3 TRBD2 . TRBV5-1 CASSLRTSGRSDTQYF TGCGCCAGCAGCCTGAGGACTAGCGGGAGATCGGATACGCAGTATTTT
TRBJ2-1 TRBD2 . TRBV5-1 CASSRTSGLAGVNEQFF TGCGCCAGCAGCAGGACTTCAGGACTAGCGGGAGTCAATGAGCAGTTCTTC
TRBJ2-3 TRBD1 . TRBV11-3 CASSITAGGNTQYF TGTGCCAGCAGCATTACAGCAGGGGGCAATACGCAGTATTTT
TRBJ1-1 . many TRBV29-1 CSVRSFMNTEAFF TGCAGCGTGCGGAGTTTTATGAACACTGAAGCTTTCTTT
TRBJ2-5 . . TRBV3-1 CASSQDSATQETQYF TGTGCCAGCAGCCAAGATTCCGCCACACAAGAGACCCAGTACTTC
TRBJ1-1 . many TRBV12-3/TRBV12-4 CASSPGVNTEAFF TGTGCCAGCAGCCCGGGGGTGAACACTGAAGCTTTCTTT
TRBJ2-5 TRBD2 few TRBV20-1 CSAKTGTTPQETQYF TGCAGTGCAAAAACCGGGACTACGCCCCAAGAGACCCAGTACTTC
TRBJ2-1 TRBD2 few TRBV7-3 CASSPQGTSGRYNEQFF TGTGCCAGCAGCCCGCAAGGGACTAGCGGGCGTTACAATGAGCAGTTCTTC
TRBJ2-2 TRBD1 . TRBV12-3/TRBV12-4 CASRVGQWNTGELFF TGTGCCAGCAGGGTGGGACAGTGGAACACCGGGGAGCTGTTTTTT
TRBJ2-2 TRBD2 . TRBV28 CASSPTSGRFRDRELFF TGTGCCAGCAGCCCTACTAGCGGGAGGTTCCGCGACCGGGAGCTGTTTTTT
TRBJ2-7 TRBD2 . TRBV6-2/TRBV6-3 CASSYGTNSPYHEQYF TGTGCCAGCAGTTACGGGACTAATAGCCCCTACCACGAGCAGTACTTC
TRBJ2-2 . few TRBV12-3/TRBV12-4 CATGTGELFF TGTGCCACCGGCACCGGGGAGCTGTTTTTT
TRBJ2-7 . few TRBV10-3 CAISESRSRDEQYF TGTGCCATCAGTGAGTCCCGTTCCAGGGACGAGCAGTACTTC
TRBJ2-3 TRBD2 . TRBV7-3 CASSLNPGLEGADTQYF TGTGCCAGCAGCTTAAATCCGGGACTAGAAGGTGCAGATACGCAGTATTTT
TRBJ1-5 . few TRBV6-5 CASSLQGSGNQPQHF TGTGCCAGCAGTCTTCAGGGGTCGGGGAACCAGCCCCAGCATTTT
TRBJ2-5 . many TRBV28 CASSLPTRNSLGETQYF TGTGCCAGCAGTCTACCCACCAGGAACAGCCTTGGAGAGACCCAGTACTTC
TRBJ2-1 TRBD2 . TRBV28 CASSLPVPPSGRGNEQFF TGTGCCAGCAGTTTACCCGTACCCCCTAGCGGGAGAGGGAATGAGCAGTTCTTC